This entry describes one T cell receptor beta chain. Per the study methods: Reference gene primer amplification yielded estimated nucleated cell counts. Only in-frame clones appear in the TCRdb table, and some are missing; sequencing was by immunoSEQ multiplex PCR. V and J calls and clone size are as listed in that table; D and trimming were resolved from the DNA. The sample consists of about 120,000 clones, 85% of them appearing once. CDR1 and CDR2 (germline): KGHSY, FQNENV. J gave up 8 bases and V 1 base, and 13 bases lay outside the gene matches. The CDR3 sequence is 16 residues long. These data come from a study of blood T cell repertoires in COVID-19. Study-level background: Italy, Spain and the United States were the sources of the convalescent and acute COVID-19 samples. The analysed material was cDNA or gDNA that came from T cells, B-cell-depleted T cells, or PBMCs.

The sequenced material came from peripheral blood. The sequence was collected from an elderly woman with acute or convalescent COVID-19. J is TRBJ1-2 and V is TRBV16; 7 bases map to TRBD1. Written as DNA, the CDR3 is TGTGCCAGCAGCCAATACGGGACAGTCTCTCAAGGGGGCTACACCTTC. It yields the protein CASSQYGTVSQGGYTF.